This TCR beta chain originates from a study of cytomegalovirus exposure and HLA in healthy donors. Study as a whole: Ancestry clustering placed roughly four fifths of around 400 genotyped donors in the Caucasian-associated cluster.

This clone was detected only a few times. In the PCR, 60 Vbeta and 13 Jbeta primers were used. Clones were read by immunoSEQ multiplex PCR, and TCRdb kept only the in-frame ones, dropping some. This sample carries about 130,000 clones, around 77% of them seen once, and the ten largest clones take 4.2%. Sequencing was done on a sample of PBMCs. This TCR was sampled from a male donor in good health and CMV-seropositive.

Here the CDR3 DNA reads TGTGCCAGCAGTGAAGCCGCCAGGGGAGCCCAGCATTTT. Translated: CASSEAARGAQHF. The gene calls are TRBV6-1 and TRBJ1-5; the D gene is possibly TRBD1 (6 bases). Germline loops: CDR1 MNHNS, CDR2 SASEGT. V was cut by 0 bases and J by 11 bases, with 11 bases left in between. This CDR3 has 13 amino acids.